These 9 T cell receptor beta chains came from one sample sequenced in a study of blood T cell repertoires in COVID-19. The method was immunoSEQ multiplex PCR; TCRdb's version includes in-frame clones alone and lacks a portion of them. This table has fewer than 110,000 clones, 70% to 90% appearing once. The sequencing input was peripheral blood. These receptors all stem from a man in his fifties in a cohort sampled during active COVID-19.

The V and J genes are TRBV2 and TRBJ2-5, with 10 bases aligning to TRBD2. Germline V gene data show CDR1 as SNHLY and CDR2 as FYNNEI. V was clipped by 7 bases and J by 2 bases; unmatched bases: 4. This CDR3 is built from 14 residues. The CDR3: CASIGTSEQETQYF. The CDR3 DNA reads TGTGCCAGCATTGGGACTAGCGAGCAAGAGACCCAGTACTTC.

V usage is TRBV2 and J usage is TRBJ1-4; D is ambiguous. Trimming cost V 0 bases and J 5 bases, with 10 bases left between them. Germline lookup yields CDR1 SNHLY and CDR2 FYNNEI. This CDR3 is 15 amino acids long. CDR3 protein: CASSEAAGRNEKLFF. In DNA, the CDR3 is TGTGCCAGCAGTGAAGCGGCGGGGAGGAATGAAAAACTGTTTTTT.

This chain joins TRBV27 and TRBJ2-5, with D uncertain. The V and J ends lost 3 bases and 2 bases respectively, with 10 bases between them. The CDR3 runs 14 residues. Looked up from germline, CDR1 is MNHEY and CDR2 is SMNVEV (reference sequence). The CDR3 nucleotides are TGTGCCAGCAGTTTCACCCCGAGGCAAGAGACCCAGTACTTC. It is translated as CASSFTPRQETQYF.

The chain recombines TRBV7-3 with TRBJ2-3; 7 nucleotides match TRBD2. This CDR3 comprises 14 residues. Germline-derived CDR1 and CDR2 are SGHTA and FQGTGA. V was clipped by 5 bases and J by 4 bases; unmatched bases: 6. CDR3 in amino acids: CASSQNREADTQYF. As DNA, the CDR3 is TGTGCCAGCAGCCAGAACCGGGAGGCAGATACGCAGTATTTT.

V is TRBV12-3 or TRBV12-4 and J is TRBJ2-5, with D uncertain. The CDR3 has 13 residues. V lost 2 bases, J lost 2 bases, and 6 bases lay in between. CDR3: CASSLWLQETQYF. The CDR3 nucleotides are TGTGCCAGCAGTTTATGGCTTCAAGAGACCCAGTACTTC.

The chain employs TRBV29-1 and TRBJ2-3; 11 bases map to TRBD2. The V segment lost 1 base and the J segment 3 bases; nucleotides outside the gene matches: 6. CDR1 is SQVTM, CDR2 ANQGSEA, per germline. CDR3 length equals 16 residues. CDR3 sequence: CSVEVYSGGATDTQYF. In DNA, the CDR3 is TGCAGCGTTGAAGTCTATAGCGGGGGGGCGACAGATACGCAGTATTTT.

As to this clone: Other DNA sequences of this sample code for an identical CDR3. The rearrangement links TRBV6-2 or TRBV6-3 to TRBJ1-2, with D hard to call. This CDR3 is built from 13 residues. Germline CDR1 reads MNHEY; CDR2 reads SVGEGT. Trimming took off 0 bases at V and 5 bases at J, with 7 bases between the two ends. For the CDR3, the DNA is TGTGCCAGCAGTTACTCGAGAGGGTATGGCTACACCTTC. Translation gives CASSYSRGYGYTF.

This sequence joins TRBV2 and TRBJ1-3; D is perhaps TRBD1 (5 bases). This CDR3 is 14 amino acids long. Deletions cut 6 bases from V and 3 bases from J, with 12 bases between. The V gene's germline CDR1 is SNHLY and CDR2 FYNNEI. The CDR3 loop reads CASRVTESGNTIYF. The CDR3 coding sequence is TGTGCCAGCAGGGTGACAGAGAGTGGAAACACCATATATTTT.

Only one count was recorded for this clone. The chain couples TRBV5-6 to TRBJ1-5; TRBD1 agrees at 7 bases. Per germline, CDR1 SGHDT and CDR2 YYEEEE. Losses at the gene ends were 2 bases for V and 4 bases for J; bases not matched to a gene: 6. The CDR3 contains 15 residues. The CDR3 DNA is TGTGCCAGCAGCTTTGGGGGACAGTCTAATCAGCCCCAGCATTTT. Its protein is CASSFGGQSNQPQHF.